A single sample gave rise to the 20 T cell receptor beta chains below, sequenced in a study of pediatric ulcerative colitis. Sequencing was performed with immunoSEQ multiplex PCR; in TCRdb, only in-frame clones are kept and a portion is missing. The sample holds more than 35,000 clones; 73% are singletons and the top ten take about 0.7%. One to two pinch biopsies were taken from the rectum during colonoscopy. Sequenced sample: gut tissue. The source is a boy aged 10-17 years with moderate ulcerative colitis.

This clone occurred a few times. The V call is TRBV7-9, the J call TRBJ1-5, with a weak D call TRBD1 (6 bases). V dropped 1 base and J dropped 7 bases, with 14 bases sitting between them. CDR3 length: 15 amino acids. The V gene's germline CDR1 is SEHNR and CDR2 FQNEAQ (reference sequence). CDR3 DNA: TGTGCCAGCAGCTTAGGAAAACAGGGCCGGCAGCCCCAGCATTTT. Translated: CASSLGKQGRQPQHF. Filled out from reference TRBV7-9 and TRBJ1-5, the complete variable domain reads DTGVSQNPRHKITKRGQNVTFRCDPISEHNRLYWYRQTLGQGPEFLTYFQNEAQLEKSRLLSDRFSAERPKGSFSTLEIQRTEQGDSAMYLCASSLGKQGRQPQHFGDGTRLSIL.

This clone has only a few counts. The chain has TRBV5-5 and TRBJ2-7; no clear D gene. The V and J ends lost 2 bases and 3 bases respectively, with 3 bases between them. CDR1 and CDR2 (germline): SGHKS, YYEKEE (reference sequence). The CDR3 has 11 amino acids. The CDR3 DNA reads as TGTGCCAGCAGCTTAAACTACGAGCAGTACTTC. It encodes CASSLNYEQYF.

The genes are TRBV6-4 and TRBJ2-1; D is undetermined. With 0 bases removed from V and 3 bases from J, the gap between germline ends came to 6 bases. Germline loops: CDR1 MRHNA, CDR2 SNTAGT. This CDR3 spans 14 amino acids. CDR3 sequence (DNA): TGTGCCAGCAGTGACTCAGGCCGCTACAATGAGCAGTTCTTC. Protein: CASSDSGRYNEQFF.

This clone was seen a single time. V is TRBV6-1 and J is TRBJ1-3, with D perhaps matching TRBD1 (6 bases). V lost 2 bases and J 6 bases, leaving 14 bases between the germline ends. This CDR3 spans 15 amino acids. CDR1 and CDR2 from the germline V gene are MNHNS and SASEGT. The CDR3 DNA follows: TGTGCCAGCAGTGAAAGTTGGGGGGCAGAAAACACCATATATTTT. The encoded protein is CASSESWGAENTIYF.

CDR3 coding DNA: TGTGCCAGCAGGCCCGGGACCGACTCCTACTACGAGCAGTACTTC. This sequence encodes CASRPGTDSYYEQYF. V and J are TRBV7-6 and TRBJ2-7; either TRBD1 or TRBD2 may fit D (5 bases each). Germline-derived CDR1 and CDR2 are SGHVS and FNYEAQ. V lost 6 bases and J 3 bases, leaving 18 bases between the germline ends. CDR3 length equals 15 residues. The whole variable domain, filled in from reference TRBV7-6 and TRBJ2-7, reads GAGVSQSPRYKVTKRGQDVALRCDPISGHVSLYWYRQALGQGPEFLTYFNYEAQQDKSGLPNDRFSAERPEGSISTLTIQRTEQRDSAMYRCASRPGTDSYYEQYFGPGTRLTVT.

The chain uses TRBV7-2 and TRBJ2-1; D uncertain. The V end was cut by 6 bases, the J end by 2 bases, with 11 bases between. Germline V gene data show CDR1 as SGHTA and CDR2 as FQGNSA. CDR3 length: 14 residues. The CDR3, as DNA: TGTGCCAGCAGATCGTTGGTTGCCTACAATGAGCAGTTCTTC. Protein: CASRSLVAYNEQFF.

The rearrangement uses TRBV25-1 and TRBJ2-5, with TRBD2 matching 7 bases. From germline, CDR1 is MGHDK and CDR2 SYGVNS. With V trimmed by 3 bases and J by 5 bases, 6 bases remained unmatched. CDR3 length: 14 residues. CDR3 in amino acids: CASSDYGGSETQYF. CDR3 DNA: TGTGCCAGCAGTGATTACGGGGGGTCGGAGACCCAGTACTTC.

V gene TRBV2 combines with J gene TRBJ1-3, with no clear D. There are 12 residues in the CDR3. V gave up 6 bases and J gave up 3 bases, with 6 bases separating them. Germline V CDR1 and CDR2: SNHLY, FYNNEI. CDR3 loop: CASRGIGNTIYF. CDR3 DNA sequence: TGTGCCAGCAGGGGGATTGGAAACACCATATATTTT.

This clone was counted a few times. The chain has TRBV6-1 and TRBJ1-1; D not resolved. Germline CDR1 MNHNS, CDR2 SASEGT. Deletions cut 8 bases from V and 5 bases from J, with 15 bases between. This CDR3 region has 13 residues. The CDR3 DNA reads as TGTGCCAGCGGAAGTGACCGGAGAACTGAAGCTTTCTTT. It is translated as CASGSDRRTEAFF.

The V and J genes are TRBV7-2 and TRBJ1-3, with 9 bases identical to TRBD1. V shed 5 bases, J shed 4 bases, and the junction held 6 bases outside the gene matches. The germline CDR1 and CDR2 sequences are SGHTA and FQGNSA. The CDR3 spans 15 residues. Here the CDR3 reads CASSPGQGRGNTIYF. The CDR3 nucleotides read TGTGCCAGCAGCCCTGGACAGGGGCGCGGAAACACCATATATTTT.

CDR3 in DNA: TGCGCCAGCAGCTGGCGGACTTTCAACACTGAAGCTTTCTTT. Protein product: CASSWRTFNTEAFF. The chain recombines TRBV5-1 with TRBJ1-1; no definite D call. Germline CDR1 and CDR2: SGHRS and YFSETQ. The CDR3 spans 14 residues. V was cut by 3 bases and J by 2 bases, with 11 bases left in between.

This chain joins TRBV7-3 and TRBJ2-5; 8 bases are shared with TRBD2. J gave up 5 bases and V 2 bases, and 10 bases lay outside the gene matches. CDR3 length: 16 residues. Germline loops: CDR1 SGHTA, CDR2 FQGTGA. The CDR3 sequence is CASSLGSGGGRETQYF. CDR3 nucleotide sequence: TGTGCCAGCAGCTTAGGGTCCGGCGGGGGGCGGGAGACCCAGTACTTC.

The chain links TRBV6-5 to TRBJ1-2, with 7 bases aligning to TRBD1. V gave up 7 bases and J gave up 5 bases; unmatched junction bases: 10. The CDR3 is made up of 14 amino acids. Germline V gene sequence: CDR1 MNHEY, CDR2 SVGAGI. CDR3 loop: CASKGGDTSYGYTF. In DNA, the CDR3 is TGTGCCAGCAAAGGGGGCGATACCTCTTATGGCTACACCTTC.

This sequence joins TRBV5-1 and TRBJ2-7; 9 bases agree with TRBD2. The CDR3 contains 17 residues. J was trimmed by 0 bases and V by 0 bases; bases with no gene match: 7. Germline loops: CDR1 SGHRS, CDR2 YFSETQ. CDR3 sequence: CASSLGLAGPSSYEQYF. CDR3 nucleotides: TGCGCCAGCAGCTTGGGGCTAGCGGGGCCTAGCTCCTACGAGCAGTACTTC.

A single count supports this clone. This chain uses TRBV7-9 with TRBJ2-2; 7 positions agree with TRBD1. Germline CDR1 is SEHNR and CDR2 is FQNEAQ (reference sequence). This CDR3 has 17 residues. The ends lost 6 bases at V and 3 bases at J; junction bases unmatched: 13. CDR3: CASSSREGAQHTGELFF. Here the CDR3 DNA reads TGTGCCAGCAGTTCCCGTGAGGGGGCGCAGCACACCGGGGAGCTGTTTTTT.

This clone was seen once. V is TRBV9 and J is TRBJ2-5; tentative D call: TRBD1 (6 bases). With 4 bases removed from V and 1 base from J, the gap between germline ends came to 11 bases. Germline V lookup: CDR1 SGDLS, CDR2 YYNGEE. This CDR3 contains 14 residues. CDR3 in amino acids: CASSKRTVQETQYF. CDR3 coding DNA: TGTGCCAGCAGCAAAAGGACAGTCCAAGAGACCCAGTACTTC.

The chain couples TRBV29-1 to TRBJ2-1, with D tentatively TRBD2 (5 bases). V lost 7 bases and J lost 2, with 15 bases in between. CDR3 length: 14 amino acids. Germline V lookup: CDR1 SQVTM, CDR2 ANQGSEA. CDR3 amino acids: CSAEAGLPYNEQFF. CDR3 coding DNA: TGCAGCGCTGAGGCGGGTCTACCCTACAATGAGCAGTTCTTC.

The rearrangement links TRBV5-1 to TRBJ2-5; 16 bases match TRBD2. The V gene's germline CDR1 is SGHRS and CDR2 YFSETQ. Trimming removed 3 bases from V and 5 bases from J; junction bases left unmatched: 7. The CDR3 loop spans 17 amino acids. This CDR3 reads CASSYGTSGRAPETQYF. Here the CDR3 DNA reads TGCGCCAGCAGCTATGGGACTAGCGGGAGGGCCCCGGAGACCCAGTACTTC.

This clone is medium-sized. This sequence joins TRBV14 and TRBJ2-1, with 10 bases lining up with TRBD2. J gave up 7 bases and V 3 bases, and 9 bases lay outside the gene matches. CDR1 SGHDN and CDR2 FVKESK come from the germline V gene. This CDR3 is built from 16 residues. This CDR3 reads CASSHLAGALWNEQFF. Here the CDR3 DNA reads TGTGCCAGCAGCCATCTAGCGGGAGCTCTTTGGAATGAGCAGTTCTTC.

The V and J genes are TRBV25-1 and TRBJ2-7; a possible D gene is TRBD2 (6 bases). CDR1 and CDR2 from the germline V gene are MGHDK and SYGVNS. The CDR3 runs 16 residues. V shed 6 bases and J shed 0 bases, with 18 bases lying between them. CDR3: CASREEGGTSSYEQYF. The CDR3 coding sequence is TGTGCCAGCAGAGAAGAGGGCGGGACCAGCTCCTACGAGCAGTACTTC.